This T cell receptor (beta chain) was captured in a study of OX40 agonist ivuxolimab in advanced cancers. J gave up 7 bases and V 7 bases, and 11 bases lay outside the gene matches. Germline V gene data show CDR1 as SNHLY and CDR2 as FYNNEI. The CDR3 extends over 15 amino acids. Here immunoSEQ multiplex PCR was the method, and the copy in TCRdb shows in-frame clones only, minus some. The sample records roughly 76,000 clones, 90% to 95% being singletons. J is TRBJ2-1 and V is TRBV2; 9 nucleotides align to TRBD2. This receptor was taken from an adult with an advanced solid tumor such as melanoma, head and neck, liver or kidney cancer. The sequenced sample was CD4+ or CD8+ T cells sorted from blood, obtained in a trial of the OX40 agonist ivuxolimab. CDR3 nucleotides: TGTGCCAGCACATTGGATAGCGGGAGAGGAAATGAGCAGTTCTTC. Translation gives CASTLDSGRGNEQFF.